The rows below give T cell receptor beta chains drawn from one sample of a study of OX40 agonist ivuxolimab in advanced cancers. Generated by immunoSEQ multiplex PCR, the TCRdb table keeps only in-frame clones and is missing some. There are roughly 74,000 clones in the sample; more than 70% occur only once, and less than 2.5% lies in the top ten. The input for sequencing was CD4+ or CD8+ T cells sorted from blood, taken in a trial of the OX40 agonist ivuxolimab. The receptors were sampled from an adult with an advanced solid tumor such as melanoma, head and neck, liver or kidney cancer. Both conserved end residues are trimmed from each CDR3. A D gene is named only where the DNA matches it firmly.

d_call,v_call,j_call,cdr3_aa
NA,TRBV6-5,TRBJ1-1,ASSYNGGAGGTEAF
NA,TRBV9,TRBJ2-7,ASSEQGARRIGAGEVGSEQY
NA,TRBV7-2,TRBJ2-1,ASSLAATTLKDNEQF
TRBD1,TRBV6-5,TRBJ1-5,ASGTAPLTNQPQH
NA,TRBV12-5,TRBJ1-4,ASGPGREFWKLF
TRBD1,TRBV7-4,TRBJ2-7,AKMRPGQLSYEQY
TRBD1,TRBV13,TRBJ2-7,ASSLRQGHEQY
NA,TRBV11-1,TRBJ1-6,ASSRAGTPNSPLH
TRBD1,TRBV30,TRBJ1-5,AWSPRQGAFPAYSNQPQH
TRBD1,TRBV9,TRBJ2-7,ASSGGFGQGLYEQY
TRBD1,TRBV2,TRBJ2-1,ASGLAQGIYNEQF
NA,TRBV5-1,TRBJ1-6,ASSSGVGYNSPLH
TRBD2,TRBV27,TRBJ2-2,ATQPTSGRHTGELF
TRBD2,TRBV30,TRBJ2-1,AWSRSGRSSYNEQF
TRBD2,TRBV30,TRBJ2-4,AWSGLAGALGNIQY
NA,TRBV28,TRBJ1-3,ASSSWGLSGPDTIY
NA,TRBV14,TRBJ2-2,ASSVSGPGELF
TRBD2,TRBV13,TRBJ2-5,ASSYWTSGRGETQY
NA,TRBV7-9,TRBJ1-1,ASSLQGGGRSEAF
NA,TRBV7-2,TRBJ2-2,ASSLGPSNTGELF
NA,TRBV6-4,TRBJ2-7,ASSAQVGYEQY
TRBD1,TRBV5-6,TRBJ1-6,ASSLQGGDSPLH
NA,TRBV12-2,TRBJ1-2,ASRLSARWHGYT
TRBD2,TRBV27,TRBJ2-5,ASSFSLAHTLGETQY
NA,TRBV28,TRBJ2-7,ASSFTTEQY
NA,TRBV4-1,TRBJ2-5,ASSQAVQARQGTQY
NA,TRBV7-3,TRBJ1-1,ASSLKAARTGNTEAF
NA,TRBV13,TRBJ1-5,ASSPHRRQGNQPQH
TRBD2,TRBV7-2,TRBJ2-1,ASSHRGGFRDEQF
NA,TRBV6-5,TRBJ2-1,ASTPPGAGGPF
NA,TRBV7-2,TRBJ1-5,ASSPGVGLQPQH
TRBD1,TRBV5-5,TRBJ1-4,ASSLRTGGATNEKLF
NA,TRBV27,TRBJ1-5,ASSPGQSYQPQH
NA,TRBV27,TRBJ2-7,ASSFSAAGSSYEQY
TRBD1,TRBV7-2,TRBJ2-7,ASSPDRGYEQY
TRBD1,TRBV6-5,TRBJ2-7,ASSYIATGDPNEQY
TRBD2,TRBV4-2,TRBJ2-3,ASSQAVRLAVPDTQY
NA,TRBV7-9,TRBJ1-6,ASSLMGDNSPLH
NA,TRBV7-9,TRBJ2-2,ASSMSGAWTGELF
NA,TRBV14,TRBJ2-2,ASSQAGTAKTGELF